Presented here are 8 T cell receptor beta chains from one specimen sequenced in a study of blood T cell repertoires in COVID-19. This table comes from immunoSEQ multiplex PCR, and its TCRdb copy is limited to in-frame clones, with some not included. The sample has roughly 100,000 clones; 90% are singletons. Sequencing used peripheral blood. These receptors all come from a man aged 45-65 years with acute or convalescent COVID-19.

V gene TRBV4-1 combines with J gene TRBJ1-1, with a tentative D call TRBD1 (5 bases). CDR3 size: 12 residues. CDR1 and CDR2 (germline): MGHRA, YSYEKL. The V end was cut by 4 bases, the J end by 2 bases, with 5 bases between. CDR3 residues: CASSRGNTEAFF. The CDR3 nucleotides read TGCGCCAGCAGCCGGGGCAACACTGAAGCTTTCTTT.

V usage is TRBV7-2 and J usage is TRBJ1-3; D perhaps matches TRBD1 (6 bases). The germline V and J ends were trimmed by 4 bases and 2 bases, with 9 bases remaining between them. The germline V gene has CDR1 SGHTA and CDR2 FQGNSA. This CDR3 has 14 residues. Here the CDR3 reads CASSSTGAGNTIYF. CDR3 in DNA: TGTGCCAGCAGCTCGACAGGAGCTGGAAACACCATATATTTT.

The chain employs TRBV24-1 and TRBJ1-2, with D possibly TRBD1 on 5 matching bases. Trimming removed 3 bases at V and 3 bases at J, with 22 bases between. CDR3 length: 18 amino acids. Germline lookup yields CDR1 KGHDR and CDR2 SFDVKD. CDR3 amino acids: CATSDGADGGQGDYGYTF. The CDR3 DNA sequence: TGTGCCACCAGTGATGGCGCCGACGGTGGGCAGGGTGACTATGGCTACACCTTC.

V gene TRBV21-1 combines with J gene TRBJ1-2; TRBD1 is taken as the D call from the table, unchecked against the DNA. TRBV21-1 is a known pseudogene. The CDR3 extends over 16 amino acids. In DNA form, the CDR3 reads TGTGCCAGCAGCAATTGTCTCAGGGTAGGTAACTATGGCTACACCTTC. Translation gives CASSNCLRVGNYGYTF.

This sequence joins TRBV4-2 and TRBJ2-5; TRBD2 matches at 12 bases. Germline CDR1 reads LGHNA; CDR2 reads YNFKEQ. Germline trimming cut 0 bases from V and 1 base from J; bases unmatched to any gene: 3. The CDR3 totals 17 residues. CDR3 region: CASSQDELAGGQETQYF. The DNA for the CDR3 is TGTGCCAGCAGCCAAGATGAACTAGCGGGAGGCCAAGAGACCCAGTACTTC.

The gene calls are TRBV6-2 or TRBV6-3 and TRBJ1-1; D is possibly TRBD1 (6 bases). The germline CDR1 and CDR2 sequences are MNHEY and SVGEGT. This CDR3 comprises 18 residues. Trimming cost V 2 bases and J 2 bases, with 21 bases left between them. The DNA of the CDR3 is TGTGCCAGCAGTTACCCGATAGGGGGGGCAGGACCCAACACTGAAGCTTTCTTT. Translating it yields CASSYPIGGAGPNTEAFF.

The V and J genes are TRBV3-1 (or the pseudogene TRBV3-2) and TRBJ2-3; no definite D call. This CDR3 region has 16 residues. Between the trimmed V and J ends, which lost 1 base and 0 bases, there was a span of 11 bases. Germline CDR1 is LGHDT and CDR2 is YNNKEL (reference sequence). CDR3 DNA sequence: TGTGCCAGCAGCCAAGTGTTACTTTCTAGCACAGATACGCAGTATTTT. Translation: CASSQVLLSSTDTQYF.

The chain joins TRBV5-1 to TRBJ2-2, with TRBD2 identical over 11 bases. The CDR3 sequence is 16 residues long. Germline trimming cut 2 bases from V and 5 bases from J; bases unmatched to any gene: 5. Germline CDR1 and CDR2: SGHRS and YFSETQ. The CDR3 sequence: CASSLETSGSTGELFF. CDR3 DNA: TGCGCCAGCAGCTTAGAAACTAGCGGGAGTACCGGGGAGCTGTTTTTT.